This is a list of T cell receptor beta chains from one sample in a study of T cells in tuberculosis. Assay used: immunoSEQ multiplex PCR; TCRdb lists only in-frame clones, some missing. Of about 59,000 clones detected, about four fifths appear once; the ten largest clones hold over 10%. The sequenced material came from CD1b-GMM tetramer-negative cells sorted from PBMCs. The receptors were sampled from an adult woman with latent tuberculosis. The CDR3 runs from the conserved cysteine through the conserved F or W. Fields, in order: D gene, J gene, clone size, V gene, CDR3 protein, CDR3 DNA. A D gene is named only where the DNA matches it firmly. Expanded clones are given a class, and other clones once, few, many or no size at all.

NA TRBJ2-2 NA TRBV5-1 CASSLEAGVATGELFF TGCGCCAGCAGCTTGGAGGCAGGGGTGGCCACCGGGGAGCTGTTTTTT
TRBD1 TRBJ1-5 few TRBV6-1 CASKQGRNGNQPQHF TGTGCCAGCAAACAGGGGAGGAATGGCAATCAGCCCCAGCATTTT
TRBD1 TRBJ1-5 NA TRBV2 CASSEGTGVQPQHF TGTGCCAGCAGTGAAGGTACAGGGGTGCAGCCCCAGCATTTT
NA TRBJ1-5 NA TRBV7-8 CASSLALGRWSRSNQPQHF TGTGCCAGCAGCTTAGCGCTCGGCAGGTGGTCCAGGAGCAATCAGCCCCAGCATTTT
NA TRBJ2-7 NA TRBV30 CAWIPSGRNEQYF TGTGCCTGGATTCCCAGTGGGAGGAACGAGCAGTACTTC
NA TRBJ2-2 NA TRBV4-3 CASSQEPYGDTGELFF TGCGCCAGCAGCCAAGAGCCCTACGGGGACACCGGGGAGCTGTTTTTT
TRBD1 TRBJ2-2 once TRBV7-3 CASSLNFPTGAGTGELFF TGTGCCAGCAGCTTAAATTTCCCGACAGGGGCGGGCACCGGGGAGCTGTTTTTT
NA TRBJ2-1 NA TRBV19 CASSIDGRGHWGEQFF TGTGCCAGTAGTATAGATGGGCGGGGGCATTGGGGTGAGCAGTTCTTC
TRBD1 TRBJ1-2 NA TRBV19 CASSIWFRGLYGYTF TGTGCCAGTAGTATTTGGTTCAGGGGGCTATATGGCTACACCTTC
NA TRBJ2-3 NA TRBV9 CASSATGFSSTDTQYF TGTGCCAGCAGCGCCACAGGGTTTTCTAGCACAGATACGCAGTATTTT
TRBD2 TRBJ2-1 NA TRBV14 CASSQGVAGLTSVLYNEQFF TGTGCCAGCAGCCAAGGAGTGGCAGGGTTAACTAGCGTCCTCTACAATGAGCAGTTCTTC
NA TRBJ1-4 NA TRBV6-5 CASSQRGSNEKLFF TGTGCCAGCAGTCAAAGGGGGAGTAATGAAAAACTGTTTTTT
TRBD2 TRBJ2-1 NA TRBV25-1 CASSEFTSGAYYNEQFF TGTGCCAGCAGTGAATTCACTAGCGGGGCATACTACAATGAGCAGTTCTTC
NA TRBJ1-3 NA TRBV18 CASSKGQGIGNTIYF TGTGCCAGCTCAAAGGGGCAGGGGATTGGAAACACCATATATTTT
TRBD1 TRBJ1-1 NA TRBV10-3 CAISNRQGGTEAFF TGTGCCATCAGTAACCGGCAGGGGGGCACTGAAGCTTTCTTT
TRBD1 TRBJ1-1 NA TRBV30 CAQGGRSGGLNTEAFF TGTGCCCAGGGGGGTAGGAGTGGCGGCCTTAACACTGAAGCTTTCTTT
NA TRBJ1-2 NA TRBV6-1 CASSAIILKGVPDYGYTF TGTGCCAGCAGTGCCATAATACTTAAGGGGGTCCCGGACTATGGCTACACCTTC
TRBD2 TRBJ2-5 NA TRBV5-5 CASSLAGDDAQYF TGTGCCAGCAGCTTAGCGGGAGATGATGCCCAGTACTTC
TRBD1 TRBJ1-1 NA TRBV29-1 CSVRTGRNTEAFF TGCAGCGTCCGGACAGGGAGGAACACTGAAGCTTTCTTT
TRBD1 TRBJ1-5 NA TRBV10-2 CASRTGTEQPQHF TGCGCCAGCAGGACCGGGACAGAGCAGCCCCAGCATTTT
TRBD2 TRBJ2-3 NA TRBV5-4 CASSGTSGGDFRTDTQYF TGTGCCAGCAGCGGCACTAGCGGGGGCGATTTTCGCACAGATACGCAGTATTTT
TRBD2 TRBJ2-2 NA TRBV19 CASSIVRGRAPGELFF TGTGCCAGTAGTATAGTGCGCGGGAGGGCCCCCGGGGAGCTGTTTTTT
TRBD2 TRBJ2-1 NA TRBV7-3 CASSSGLAGGHEQFF TGTGCCAGCAGCTCGGGACTAGCGGGGGGGCATGAGCAGTTCTTC
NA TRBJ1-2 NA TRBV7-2 CASSGGLGNYGYTF TGTGCCAGCAGCGGGGGCTTGGGCAACTATGGCTACACCTTC
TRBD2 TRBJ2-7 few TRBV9 CASSVAGGPPRSYEQYF TGTGCCAGCAGCGTAGCGGGGGGACCCCCGCGCTCCTACGAGCAGTACTTC
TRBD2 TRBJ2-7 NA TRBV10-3 CAIGPGGPDEQYF TGTGCCATCGGGCCGGGGGGGCCGGACGAGCAGTACTTC
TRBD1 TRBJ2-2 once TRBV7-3 CASSPDRGNTGELFF TGTGCCAGCAGCCCGGACAGGGGAAACACCGGGGAGCTGTTTTTT
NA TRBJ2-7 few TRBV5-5 CASSPRLMLGAHLEQYF TGTGCCAGCAGCCCCCGCTTAATGCTAGGGGCCCACCTGGAGCAGTACTTC
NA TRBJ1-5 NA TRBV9 CASSDRQGNQPQHF TGTGCCAGCAGCGACCGACAGGGCAATCAGCCCCAGCATTTT
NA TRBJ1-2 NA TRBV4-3 CASSQERGIYGYTF TGCGCCAGCAGCCAAGAGAGGGGGATCTATGGCTACACCTTC
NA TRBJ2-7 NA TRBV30 CAWSAHRDEQYF TGTGCCTGGAGTGCCCACAGGGATGAGCAGTACTTC
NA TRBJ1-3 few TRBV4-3 CASSQETGGNTIYF TGCGCCAGCAGCCAAGAGACAGGAGGAAACACCATATATTTT
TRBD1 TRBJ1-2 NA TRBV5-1 CASSGGQGNGYTF TGCGCCAGCAGCGGCGGACAGGGGAATGGCTACACCTTC
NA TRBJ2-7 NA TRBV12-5 CASGINYEQYF TGTGCTAGTGGTATAAACTACGAGCAGTACTTC
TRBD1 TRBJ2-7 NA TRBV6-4 CASTRDRGSYEQYF TGTGCCAGCACCCGGGACAGGGGCTCCTACGAGCAGTACTTC
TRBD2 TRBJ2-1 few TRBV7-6 CASSDPSGSEGDEQFF TGTGCCAGCAGCGACCCTAGCGGGTCCGAAGGGGATGAGCAGTTCTTC
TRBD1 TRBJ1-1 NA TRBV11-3 CASSSRDRTKGAFF TGTGCCAGCAGCTCCCGGGACAGGACAAAGGGGGCTTTCTTT
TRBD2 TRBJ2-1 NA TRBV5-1 CASKASGAFDEQFF TGCGCCAGCAAAGCTAGCGGGGCCTTCGATGAGCAGTTCTTC
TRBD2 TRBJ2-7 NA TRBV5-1 CASNSGTSGSYEQYF TGCGCCAGCAATTCCGGGACTAGCGGATCCTACGAGCAGTACTTC
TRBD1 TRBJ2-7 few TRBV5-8 CASSYYRDSYEQYF TGTGCCAGCAGCTACTACCGGGACAGCTACGAGCAGTACTTC
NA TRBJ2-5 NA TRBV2 CASRLGGETQYF TGTGCCAGCCGTTTGGGGGGAGAGACCCAGTACTTC
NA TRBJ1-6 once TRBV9 CASSVENRPNSPLHF TGTGCCAGCAGCGTAGAAAACAGGCCTAATTCACCCCTCCACTTT
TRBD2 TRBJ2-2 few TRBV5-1 CASSATSGITGELFF TGCGCCAGCAGCGCCACTAGCGGGATCACCGGGGAGCTGTTTTTT
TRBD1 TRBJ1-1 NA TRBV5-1 CASSHTGGGTEAFF TGCGCCAGCAGCCATACAGGGGGAGGGACTGAAGCTTTCTTT
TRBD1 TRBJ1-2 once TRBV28 CASGQGENYGYTF TGTGCCAGCGGACAGGGGGAAAACTATGGCTACACCTTC
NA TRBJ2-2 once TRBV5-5 CASSPYPSAGTGELFF TGTGCCAGCAGCCCATACCCCAGTGCGGGGACCGGGGAGCTGTTTTTT
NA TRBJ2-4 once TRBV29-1 CSVVIGVAKNIQYF TGCAGCGTTGTCATCGGGGTTGCCAAAAACATTCAGTACTTC
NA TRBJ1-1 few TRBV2 CASTKTTVNTEAFF TGTGCCAGCACTAAAACGACAGTGAACACTGAAGCTTTCTTT
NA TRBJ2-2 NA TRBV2 CASSGTGRTGELFF TGTGCCAGCAGTGGAACAGGGAGAACCGGGGAGCTGTTTTTT
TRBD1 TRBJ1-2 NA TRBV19 CASSGLQGADGYTF TGTGCCAGTAGTGGGTTACAGGGGGCAGATGGCTACACCTTC
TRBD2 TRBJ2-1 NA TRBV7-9 CASSSLAGGYNEQFF TGTGCCAGCAGCAGCTTAGCGGGCGGTTACAATGAGCAGTTCTTC
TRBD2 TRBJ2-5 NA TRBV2 CASSEGLTSGRAETQYF TGTGCCAGCAGTGAAGGGCTGACTAGCGGGAGGGCGGAGACCCAGTACTTC
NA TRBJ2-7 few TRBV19 CASSMGGAEQYF TGTGCCAGTAGTATGGGAGGAGCCGAGCAGTACTTC